This T cell receptor (beta chain) stems from a study of cytomegalovirus exposure and HLA in healthy donors. This clone occurred a few times. The PCR contained 60 Vbeta and 13 Jbeta primers. The protocol was immunoSEQ multiplex PCR, while the TCRdb copy is restricted to in-frame clones and leaves out a portion. The table has 90,000 to 110,000 clones, around 81% seen once; the top ten hold more than 2%. Sequencing was carried out using PBMCs. This TCR derives from a woman aged 25 to 39 in good health and CMV-seronegative.

CDR3 in amino acids: CASSSLAEPTDTQYF. DNA of the CDR3: TGTGCCAGCAGTTCACTAGCGGAGCCCACAGATACGCAGTATTTT. The chain is built from TRBV28 and TRBJ2-3; 8 bases align to TRBD2. Trimming took 4 bases from V and 2 from J; bases not matched to a gene: 5. Per the germline V gene, CDR1 is MDHEN and CDR2 is SYDVKM. CDR3 size: 15 residues.